This T cell receptor beta chain was retrieved from a study of cytomegalovirus exposure and HLA in healthy donors. Study-level findings and limits: The study flagged around 160 TCR beta chains as cytomegalovirus-associated.

This CDR3 is built from 15 residues. The germline CDR1 and CDR2 sequences are MNHEY and SVGAGI. V shed 4 bases, J shed 0 bases, and the junction held 5 bases outside the gene matches. PCR used 60 Vbeta primers and 13 Jbeta primers. Repertoires were generated with immunoSEQ multiplex PCR, while TCRdb's copy carries only in-frame clones and drops some. The top ten hold 2.5% to 3.5% of the sample, which has some 90,000 clones, more than 70% seen once. In regard to this clone: Its antigen is as yet unknown.

This rearrangement joins TRBV6-5 to TRBJ2-7; 8 positions agree with TRBD1. The specimen sequenced was PBMCs. This receptor was obtained from a man between 40 and 49 years old in good health and CMV-seronegative. The CDR3 coding sequence is TGTGCCAGCAGTTTGGACAGGGCTCCCTCCTACGAGCAGTACTTC. It specifies CASSLDRAPSYEQYF.